This TCR beta chain derives from a study of shared T cell receptors in the human thymus. Trimming took 3 bases from V and 5 from J; bases not matched to a gene: 10. Germline V gives CDR1 LGHNA, CDR2 YNFKEQ. This CDR3 comprises 16 residues. The protocol was immunoSEQ multiplex PCR, while the TCRdb copy is restricted to in-frame clones and leaves out a portion. The sample has 600,000 or so clones, approximately 89% seen once. These sequences were also reported in another study, on human thymus T cells.

Sequenced input: thymocytes. This chain links TRBV4-2 with TRBJ2-5, with 9 bases lining up with TRBD2. The TCR comes from a boy younger than two with a congenital heart defect. DNA for the CDR3: TGTGCCAGCAGCCAGGGAATTAGCGGGGGCTCCGAGACCCAGTACTTC. This encodes CASSQGISGGSETQYF.